These 4 T cell receptor beta chains came from one sample sequenced in a study of Tregs in tolerant kidney transplant recipients. The nonmyeloablative bone marrow transplants came from related graft donors, with transient mixed chimerism. Only in-frame clones appear in the TCRdb table, and some are missing; sequencing was by immunoSEQ multiplex PCR. The sample comprises 55,000 to 75,000 clones, 80% to 90% of which are singletons, and 3.8% rests with the top ten. The material sequenced was CD4+ T cells from blood (PBMCs), taken 6 months after the transplant. Source of these receptors: a human patient who received a combined kidney and bone marrow transplant. Part of the T cell pool may stem from the graft donor.

This clone was detected once. J is TRBJ2-7 and V is TRBV18; 7 nucleotides align to TRBD1. V lost 1 base and J lost 2; bases outside the gene matches: 2. Germline V lookup: CDR1 KGHSH, CDR2 LQKENI. The CDR3 is 14 residues long. Here the CDR3 DNA reads TGTGCCAGCTCACCACAGGGGGCCGCCTACGAGCAGTACTTC. Protein sequence: CASSPQGAAYEQYF.

Only a few counts were recorded for this clone. V and J are TRBV7-9 and TRBJ2-7; 9 nucleotides match TRBD2. Germline assignment: CDR1 SEHNR and CDR2 FQNEAQ (reference sequence). The CDR3 totals 14 residues. V trimming: 2 bases; J trimming: 5 bases; junction bases outside the gene matches: 4. The CDR3 sequence is CASSLISGSDEQYF. CDR3 nucleotides: TGTGCCAGCAGCTTAATTAGCGGGAGTGACGAGCAGTACTTC. The whole variable domain, remainder taken from reference TRBV7-9 and TRBJ2-7, is DTGVSQNPRHKITKRGQNVTFRCDPISEHNRLYWYRQTLGQGPEFLTYFQNEAQLEKSRLLSDRFSAERPKGSFSTLEIQRTEQGDSAMYLCASSLISGSDEQYFGPGTRLTVT.

The gene calls are TRBV11-1 and TRBJ2-3; 7 nucleotides line up with TRBD1. Germline CDR1 reads SGHAT; CDR2 reads FQDESV (reference sequence). V was pared by 1 base and J by 0 bases, with 1 base of the junction left unmatched. This CDR3 comprises 15 residues. The CDR3 DNA is TGTGCCAGCAGCTTAGGACAGGGAAGCACAGATACGCAGTATTTT. Encoded protein: CASSLGQGSTDTQYF. Drawing the rest from reference TRBV11-1 and TRBJ2-3, the complete variable domain is EAEVAQSPRYKITEKSQAVAFWCDPISGHATLYWYRQILGQGPELLVQFQDESVVDDSQLPKDRFSAERLKGVDSTLKIQPAELGDSAMYLCASSLGQGSTDTQYFGPGTRLTVL.

V usage is TRBV18 and J usage is TRBJ2-5; D call uncertain. The germline V gene encodes CDR1 KGHSH and CDR2 LQKENI. V was shortened by 3 bases and J by 9 bases, with 14 bases between the two germline ends. CDR3 length equals 13 residues. In DNA, the CDR3 is TGTGCCAGCTCACCCGGTTTGGAGAAAGCCCAGTACTTC. Residues: CASSPGLEKAQYF.